The 5 T cell receptor beta chains given below trace back to one sample, sequenced in a study of identical twins. TCRdb analysed the 5' RACE reads with MiXCR anew, one entry per CDR3 protein. Of under 300,000 distinct CDR3 sequences listed, approximately 8.3% are singletons. These data are also associated with another study on yellow fever vaccine responses in identical twins.

Sequencing input: CD8+ T cells sorted from blood. These receptors originate from a woman aged 18-29 years in good health.

This clonotype was picked up a small number of times. V is TRBV14 and J is TRBJ2-7; a weak D match, TRBD2 (6 bases). Trimming left V 1 base short and J 0 bases short, with 10 bases between. The CDR3 is made up of 15 amino acids. CDR1 is SGHDN and CDR2 is FVKESK in the germline V gene. In nucleotides, the CDR3 is TGTGCCAGCAGCCAAGTCTTGGGGGGCTCCTACGAGCAGTACTTC. Translated, it gives CASSQVLGGSYEQYF.

This clonotype occurred a few times. V gene TRBV19 combines with J gene TRBJ2-1, with D possibly TRBD2 on 5 matching bases. The germline CDR1 and CDR2 sequences are LNHDA and SQIVND (reference sequence). Trimming cost V 8 bases and J 4 bases, with 15 bases left between them. This CDR3 contains 14 residues. The chain's CDR3 is CASAVSGDYNEQFF. As DNA, the CDR3 is TGTGCCAGTGCTGTCAGCGGTGATTACAATGAGCAGTTCTTC. The complete variable domain, with remaining parts taken from reference TRBV19 and TRBJ2-1, reads DGGITQSPKYLFRKEGQNVTLSCEQNLNHDAMYWYRQDPGQGLRLIYYSQIVNDFQKGDIAEGYSVSREKKESFPLTVTSAQKNPTAFYLCASAVSGDYNEQFFGPGTRLTVL.

This clonotype was recorded many times. The chain recombines TRBV28 with TRBJ2-3; tentative D call: TRBD2 (5 bases). The germline V and J ends were trimmed by 3 bases and 4 bases, with 14 bases remaining between them. CDR1 and CDR2 from the germline V gene are MDHEN and SYDVKM. The CDR3 spans 15 residues. DNA of the CDR3: TGTGCCAGCAGTTTCAGCCATACCGGGGCAGATACGCAGTATTTT. Protein: CASSFSHTGADTQYF.

V gene TRBV11-1 combines with J gene TRBJ2-2, with TRBD1 matching 8 bases. The junction had 14 bases not matched to a gene; V was cut back by 4 bases and J by 1 base. The CDR3 covers 19 residues. Germline CDR1 reads SGHAT; CDR2 reads FQDESV (reference sequence). CDR3 loop: CASSSTLGLQGVNTGELFF. The DNA of the CDR3 is TGTGCCAGCAGCTCGACTTTAGGCCTACAGGGGGTGAACACCGGGGAGCTGTTTTTT.

The table lists this clonotype with a few counts. The V and J genes are TRBV29-1 and TRBJ2-1; the match to TRBD2 covers 14 bases. V gave up 7 bases and J gave up 2 bases; unmatched junction bases: 4. Germline CDR1 reads SQVTM; CDR2 reads ANQGSEA. The CDR3 is made up of 15 amino acids. The CDR3 here is CSGAGLAGAYNEQFF. The CDR3 DNA follows: TGCAGCGGGGCGGGACTAGCGGGGGCCTACAATGAGCAGTTCTTC.